The present T cell receptor beta chain was sequenced within a study of blood T cells in healthy people across ages. Overall study findings and caveats: Researchers deemed the diversity estimates from one million T cells underestimates. Unsorted PBMCs prevented conclusive naive versus antigen-experienced comparison.

This CDR3 contains 15 residues. CDR1 is SGHRS and CDR2 is YFSETQ in the germline V gene. Trimming removed 5 bases at V and 0 bases at J, with 15 bases between. This clonotype occurred a few times. Its antigen is unknown. Through a sample-barcoded 5' primer and a J-beta primer mix, a second PCR was run for roughly 6 to 12 cycles. The template-switch adaptor, which had 12 random nucleotides, put a tag on each cDNA molecule. Each CDR3 protein is one row after TCRdb ran MiXCR on the 5' RACE reads. The table shows 700,000 to 800,000 distinct CDR3 sequences, with roughly 44% occurring only once. The chain employs TRBV5-1 and TRBJ2-7; no firm D call. Sequencing used blood. This clonotype was sampled from a woman aged 55-69 years in good health. CDR3 in amino acids: CASRSGDKSSYEQYF. CDR3 DNA: TGCGCCAGCAGGTCCGGAGATAAAAGCTCCTACGAGCAGTACTTC. Using reference TRBV5-1 and TRBJ2-7 for the parts outside the CDR3, the full variable domain is KAGVTQTPRYLIKTRGQQVTLSCSPISGHRSVSWYQQTPGQGLQFLFEYFSETQRNKGNFPGRFSGRQFSNSRSEMNVSTLELGDSALYLCASRSGDKSSYEQYFGPGTRLTVT.